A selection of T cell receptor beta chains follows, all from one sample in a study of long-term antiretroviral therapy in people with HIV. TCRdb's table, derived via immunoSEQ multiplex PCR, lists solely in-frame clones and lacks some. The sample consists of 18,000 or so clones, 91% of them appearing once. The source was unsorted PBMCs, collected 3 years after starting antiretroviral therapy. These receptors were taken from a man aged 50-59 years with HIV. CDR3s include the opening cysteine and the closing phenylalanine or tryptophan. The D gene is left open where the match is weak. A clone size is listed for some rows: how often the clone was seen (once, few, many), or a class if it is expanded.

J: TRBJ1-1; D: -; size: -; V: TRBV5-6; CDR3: CASSFRPRTEAFF; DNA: TGTGCCAGCAGCTTTAGGCCAAGGACTGAAGCTTTCTTT
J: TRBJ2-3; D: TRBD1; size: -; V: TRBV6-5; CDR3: CASNRQGADTQYF; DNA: TGTGCCAGCAACCGACAGGGAGCAGATACGCAGTATTTT
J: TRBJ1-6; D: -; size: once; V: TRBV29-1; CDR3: CSGARYYNSPLHF; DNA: TGCAGCGGCGCCAGATATTATAATTCACCCCTCCACTTT
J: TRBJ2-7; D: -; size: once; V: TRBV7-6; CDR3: CASSRLGQHYEQYF; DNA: TGTGCCAGCAGCCGGCTCGGACAGCACTACGAACAGTACTTC
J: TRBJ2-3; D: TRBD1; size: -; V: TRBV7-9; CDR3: CASSPSPGQGGTDTQYF; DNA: TGTGCCAGCAGCCCAAGCCCGGGACAGGGGGGAACAGATACGCAGTATTTT
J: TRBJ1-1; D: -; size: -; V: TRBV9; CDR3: CASSVAGLKNTEAFF; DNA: TGTGCCAGCAGCGTAGCGGGTCTGAAGAACACTGAAGCTTTCTTT
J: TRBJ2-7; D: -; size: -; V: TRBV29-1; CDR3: CSVKLGYEQYF; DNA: TGCAGCGTCAAGTTGGGCTACGAGCAGTACTTC
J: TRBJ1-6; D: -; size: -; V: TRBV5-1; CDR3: CASSLDIWLNFLHF; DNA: TGCGCCAGCAGCTTGGATATCTGGCTTAATTTCCTCCACTTT
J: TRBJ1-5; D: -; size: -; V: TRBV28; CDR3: CASTLTGNGNQPQHF; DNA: TGTGCCAGCACCCTTACAGGGAATGGCAATCAGCCCCAGCATTTT
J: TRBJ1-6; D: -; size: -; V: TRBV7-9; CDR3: CASSLPFSPLHF; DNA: TGTGCCAGCAGCTTACCGTTTTCACCCCTCCACTTT
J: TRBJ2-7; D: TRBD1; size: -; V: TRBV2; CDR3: CASEDRESYEQYF; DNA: TGTGCCAGTGAGGACAGGGAATCCTACGAGCAGTACTTC
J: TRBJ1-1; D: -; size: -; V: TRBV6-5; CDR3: CASSYSEDNTEAFF; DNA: TGTGCCAGCAGTTACTCGGAAGACAACACTGAAGCTTTCTTT
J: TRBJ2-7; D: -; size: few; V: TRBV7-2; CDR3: CASSDRYEQYF; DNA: TGTGCCAGCAGCGACCGCTACGAGCAGTACTTC
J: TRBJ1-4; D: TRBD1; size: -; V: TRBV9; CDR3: CASSVRGGEKLFF; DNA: TGTGCCAGCAGCGTACGAGGGGGCGAAAAACTGTTTTTT
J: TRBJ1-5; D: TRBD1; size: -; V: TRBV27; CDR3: CASSAGTGRDQPQHF; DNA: TGTGCCAGCAGTGCCGGGACAGGCAGAGATCAGCCCCAGCATTTT
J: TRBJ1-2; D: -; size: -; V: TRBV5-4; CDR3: CASSFLTGYNYGYTF; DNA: TGTGCCAGCAGCTTCCTGACAGGATACAACTATGGCTACACCTTC
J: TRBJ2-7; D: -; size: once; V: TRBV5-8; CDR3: CASSPDRTSYEQYF; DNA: TGTGCCAGCAGCCCAGACAGGACCTCCTACGAGCAGTACTTC
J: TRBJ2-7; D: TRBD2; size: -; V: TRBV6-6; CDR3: CASSYDLGGDEQYF; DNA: TGTGCCAGCAGTTATGATCTCGGGGGGGACGAGCAGTACTTC
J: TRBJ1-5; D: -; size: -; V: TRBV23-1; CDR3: CASSSVHSNQPQHF; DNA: TGCGCCAGCAGTTCAGTCCATAGCAATCAGCCCCAGCATTTT
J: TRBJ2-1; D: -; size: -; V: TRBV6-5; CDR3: CASSYGLAGSYNEQFF; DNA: TGTGCCAGCAGTTATGGTTTGGCGGGCTCCTACAATGAGCAGTTCTTC
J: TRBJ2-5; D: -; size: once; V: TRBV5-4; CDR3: CASSLRGLEETQYF; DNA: TGTGCCAGCAGCTTGAGGGGCCTTGAAGAGACCCAGTACTTC
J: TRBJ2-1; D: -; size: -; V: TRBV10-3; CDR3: CATGLARPNINEQFF; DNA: TGTGCCACCGGTCTGGCCCGTCCGAATATCAATGAGCAGTTCTTC
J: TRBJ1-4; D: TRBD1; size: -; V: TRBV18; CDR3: CASSLLLPGQGSNEKLFF; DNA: TGTGCCAGCTCACTTTTACTACCGGGACAGGGAAGTAATGAAAAACTGTTTTTT
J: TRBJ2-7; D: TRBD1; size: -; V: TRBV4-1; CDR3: CASSQDLGQGNEQYF; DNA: TGCGCCAGCAGCCAAGATCTAGGACAGGGGAACGAGCAGTACTTC
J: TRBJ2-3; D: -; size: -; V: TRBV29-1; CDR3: CSVEGTQDPRGSTDTQYF; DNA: TGCAGCGTTGAAGGGACGCAGGACCCGAGGGGGAGCACAGATACGCAGTATTTT
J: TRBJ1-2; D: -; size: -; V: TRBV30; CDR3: CAWSTGGGYGYTF; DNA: TGTGCCTGGAGTACCGGGGGTGGCTATGGCTACACCTTC
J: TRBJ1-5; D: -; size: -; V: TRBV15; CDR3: CATSRETRNQPQHF; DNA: TGTGCCACCAGCAGAGAGACCCGCAATCAGCCCCAGCATTTT
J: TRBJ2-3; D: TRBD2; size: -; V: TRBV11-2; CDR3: CASSLRQGGADTQYF; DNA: TGTGCCAGCAGCTTAAGGCAGGGAGGGGCAGATACGCAGTATTTT
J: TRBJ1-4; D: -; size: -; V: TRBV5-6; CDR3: CASSRETGYSEKLFF; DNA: TGTGCCAGCAGCCGAGAGACGGGGTATAGCGAAAAACTGTTTTTT
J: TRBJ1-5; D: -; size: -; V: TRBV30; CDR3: CAWSSGYNQPQHF; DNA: TGTGCCTGGAGTTCAGGGTACAATCAGCCCCAGCATTTT
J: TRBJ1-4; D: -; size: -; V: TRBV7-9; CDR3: CASSLARGSVNEKLFF; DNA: TGTGCCAGCAGCTTAGCGCGGGGGTCCGTTAATGAAAAACTGTTTTTT
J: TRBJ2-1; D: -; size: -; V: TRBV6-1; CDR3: CASSVYNEQFF; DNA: TGTGCCAGCAGTGTATACAATGAGCAGTTCTTC
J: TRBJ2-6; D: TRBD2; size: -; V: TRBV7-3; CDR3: CASSLTSVGANVLTF; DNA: TGTGCCAGCAGCCTGACTAGCGTGGGGGCCAACGTCCTGACTTTC
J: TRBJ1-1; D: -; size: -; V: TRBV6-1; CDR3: CASSENDGTSAFF; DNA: TGTGCCAGCAGTGAAAATGATGGTACCTCAGCTTTCTTT
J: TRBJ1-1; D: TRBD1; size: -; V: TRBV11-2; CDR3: CASSLGSGTGTEAFF; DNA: TGTGCCAGCAGCTTAGGATCCGGGACAGGGACTGAAGCTTTCTTT
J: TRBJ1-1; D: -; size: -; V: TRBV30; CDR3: CAWTKYMNTEAFF; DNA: TGTGCCTGGACGAAGTACATGAACACTGAAGCTTTCTTT
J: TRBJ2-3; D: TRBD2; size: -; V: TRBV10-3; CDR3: CATETGTSGGSSTDTQYF; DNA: TGTGCCACCGAGACCGGGACTAGCGGGGGTTCTAGCACAGATACGCAGTATTTT
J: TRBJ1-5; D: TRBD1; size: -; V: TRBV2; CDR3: CASSETGQYQPQHF; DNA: TGTGCCAGCAGTGAAACGGGACAGTATCAGCCCCAGCATTTT
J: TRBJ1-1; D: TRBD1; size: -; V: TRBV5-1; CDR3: CASSWTGGSTEAFF; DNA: TGCGCCAGCAGCTGGACAGGGGGAAGTACTGAAGCTTTCTTT
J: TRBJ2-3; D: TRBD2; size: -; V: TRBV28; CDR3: CASSQRGGRADTQYF; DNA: TGTGCCAGCAGTCAGCGGGGGGGCCGCGCAGATACGCAGTATTTT
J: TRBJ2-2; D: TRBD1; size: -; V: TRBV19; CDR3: CASSTTGTGGLQNTGELFF; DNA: TGTGCCAGTAGCACGACCGGGACAGGGGGACTCCAAAACACCGGGGAGCTGTTTTTT
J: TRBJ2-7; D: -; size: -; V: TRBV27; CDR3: CASSRGASSYEQYF; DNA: TGTGCCAGCAGTCGGGGGGCCAGCTCCTACGAGCAGTACTTC
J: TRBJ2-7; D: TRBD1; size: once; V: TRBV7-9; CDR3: CASSPRRGQGAYEQYF; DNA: TGTGCCAGCAGCCCGCGGAGAGGCCAGGGGGCTTACGAGCAGTACTTC
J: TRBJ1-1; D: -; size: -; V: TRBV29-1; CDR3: CSVAGATEAFF; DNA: TGCAGCGTTGCAGGGGCCACTGAAGCTTTCTTT
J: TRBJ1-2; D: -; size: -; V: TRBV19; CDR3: CASSIAGIAHGYTF; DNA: TGTGCCAGTAGTATAGCGGGGATAGCGCATGGCTACACCTTC
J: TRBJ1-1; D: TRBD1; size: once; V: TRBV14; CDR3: CASSQDGTGLRRAFF; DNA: TGTGCCAGCAGCCAAGATGGGACAGGGCTCAGGAGGGCTTTCTTT
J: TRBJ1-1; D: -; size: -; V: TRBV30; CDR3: CAWRDGANTEAFF; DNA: TGTGCCTGGAGGGACGGTGCGAACACTGAAGCTTTCTTT
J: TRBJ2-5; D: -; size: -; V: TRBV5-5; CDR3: CASSSRLDHGWETQYF; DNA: TGTGCCAGCAGCTCCAGGTTGGACCATGGGTGGGAGACCCAGTACTTC
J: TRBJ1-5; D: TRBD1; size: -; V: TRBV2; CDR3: CASSGGQDRPKHF; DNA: TGTGCCAGCAGTGGGGGTCAGGACAGGCCAAAGCATTTT
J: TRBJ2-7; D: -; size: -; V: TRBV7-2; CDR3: CASSFSLTPDTYEQYF; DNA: TGTGCCAGCAGCTTCTCACTGACCCCTGACACCTACGAGCAGTACTTC